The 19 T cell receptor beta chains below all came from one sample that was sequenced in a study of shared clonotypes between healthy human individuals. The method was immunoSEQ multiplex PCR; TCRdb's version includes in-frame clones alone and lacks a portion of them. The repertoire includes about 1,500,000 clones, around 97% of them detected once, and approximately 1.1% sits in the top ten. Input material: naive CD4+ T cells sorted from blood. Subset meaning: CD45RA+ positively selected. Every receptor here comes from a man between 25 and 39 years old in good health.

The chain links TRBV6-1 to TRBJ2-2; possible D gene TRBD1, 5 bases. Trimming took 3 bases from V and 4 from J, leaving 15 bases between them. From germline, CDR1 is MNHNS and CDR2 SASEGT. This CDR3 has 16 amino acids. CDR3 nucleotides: TGTGCCAGCAGTGAGAGCAGGGCCGTAGCCACCGGGGAGCTGTTTTTT. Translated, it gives CASSESRAVATGELFF.

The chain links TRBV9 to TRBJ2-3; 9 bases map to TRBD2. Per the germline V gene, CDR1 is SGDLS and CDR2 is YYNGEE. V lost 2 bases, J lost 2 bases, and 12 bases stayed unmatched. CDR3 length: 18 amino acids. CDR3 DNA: TGTGCCAGCAGCGTTTTGCCAGCTAGCGGGGCCATCACAGATACGCAGTATTTT. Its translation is CASSVLPASGAITDTQYF.

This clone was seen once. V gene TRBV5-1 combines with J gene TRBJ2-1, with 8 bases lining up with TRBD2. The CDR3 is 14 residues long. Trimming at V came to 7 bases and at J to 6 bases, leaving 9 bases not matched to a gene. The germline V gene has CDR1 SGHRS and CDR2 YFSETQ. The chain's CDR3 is CASGSGSLGNEQFF. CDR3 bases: TGCGCCAGCGGGAGCGGGAGTTTGGGCAATGAGCAGTTCTTC.

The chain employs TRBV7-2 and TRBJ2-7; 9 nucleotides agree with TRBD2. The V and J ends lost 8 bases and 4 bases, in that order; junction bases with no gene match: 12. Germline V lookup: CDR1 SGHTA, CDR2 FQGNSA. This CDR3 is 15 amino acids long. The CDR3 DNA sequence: TGTGCCAGCTCCCTTGACCCAGCGGGAGGATACGAGCAGTACTTC. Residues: CASSLDPAGGYEQYF.

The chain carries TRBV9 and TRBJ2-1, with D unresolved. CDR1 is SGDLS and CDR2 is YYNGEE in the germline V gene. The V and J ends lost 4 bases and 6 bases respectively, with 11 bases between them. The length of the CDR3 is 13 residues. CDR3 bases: TGTGCCAGCAGCTTTGGGCTTTTCAATGAGCAGTTCTTC. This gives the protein CASSFGLFNEQFF.

The CDR3 region has the DNA TGTGCCAGTAGTATATTCTCTAGCGGATACACAGATACGCAGTATTTT. It yields the protein CASSIFSSGYTDTQYF. The chain couples TRBV19 to TRBJ2-3; TRBD2 matches 7 bases. The germline V gene encodes CDR1 LNHDA and CDR2 SQIVND (reference sequence). The CDR3 is 16 residues long. The junction had 7 bases not matched to a gene; V was cut back by 2 bases and J by 2 bases.

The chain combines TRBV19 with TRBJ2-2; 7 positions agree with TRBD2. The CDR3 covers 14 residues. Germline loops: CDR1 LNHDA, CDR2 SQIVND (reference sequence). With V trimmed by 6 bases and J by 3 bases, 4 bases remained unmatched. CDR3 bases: TGTGCCAGTAGCGGTAGCGGGTACACCGGGGAGCTGTTTTTT. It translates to CASSGSGYTGELFF.

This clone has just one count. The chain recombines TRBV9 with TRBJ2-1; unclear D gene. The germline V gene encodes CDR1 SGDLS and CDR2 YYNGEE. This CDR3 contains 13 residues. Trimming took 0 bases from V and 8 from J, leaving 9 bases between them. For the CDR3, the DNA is TGTGCCAGCAGCGTAGTAGGCAGCTATGAGCAGTTCTTC. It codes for CASSVVGSYEQFF. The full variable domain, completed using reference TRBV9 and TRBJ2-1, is DSGVTQTPKHLITATGQRVTLRCSPRSGDLSVYWYQQSLDQGLQFLIQYYNGEERAKGNILERFSAQQFPDLHSELNLSSLELGDSALYFCASSVVGSYEQFFGPGTRLTVL.

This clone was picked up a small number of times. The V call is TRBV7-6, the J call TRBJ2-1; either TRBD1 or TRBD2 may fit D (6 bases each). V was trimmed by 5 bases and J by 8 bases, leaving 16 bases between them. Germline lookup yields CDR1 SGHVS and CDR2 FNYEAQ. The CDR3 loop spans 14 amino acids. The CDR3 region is CASSIRTGADEQFF. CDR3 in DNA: TGTGCCAGCAGCATTCGGACGGGGGCGGATGAGCAGTTCTTC. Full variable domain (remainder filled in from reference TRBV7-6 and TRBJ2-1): GAGVSQSPRYKVTKRGQDVALRCDPISGHVSLYWYRQALGQGPEFLTYFNYEAQQDKSGLPNDRFSAERPEGSISTLTIQRTEQRDSAMYRCASSIRTGADEQFFGPGTRLTVL.

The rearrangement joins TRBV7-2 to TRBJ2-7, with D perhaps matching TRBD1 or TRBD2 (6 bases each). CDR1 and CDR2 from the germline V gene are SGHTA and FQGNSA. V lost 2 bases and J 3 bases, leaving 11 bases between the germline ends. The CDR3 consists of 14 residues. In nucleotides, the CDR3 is TGTGCCAGCAGCTTAATGGGGGGCATCTACGAGCAGTACTTC. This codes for CASSLMGGIYEQYF. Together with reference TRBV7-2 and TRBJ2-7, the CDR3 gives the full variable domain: GAGVSQSPSNKVTEKGKDVELRCDPISGHTALYWYRQSLGQGLEFLIYFQGNSAPDKSGLPSDRFSAERTGGSVSTLTIQRTQQEDSAVYLCASSLMGGIYEQYFGPGTRLTVT.

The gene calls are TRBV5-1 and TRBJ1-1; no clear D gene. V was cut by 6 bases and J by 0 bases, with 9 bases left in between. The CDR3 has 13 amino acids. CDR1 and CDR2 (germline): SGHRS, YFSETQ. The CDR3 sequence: CASNPDLNTEAFF. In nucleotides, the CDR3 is TGCGCCAGCAACCCGGACTTGAACACTGAAGCTTTCTTT. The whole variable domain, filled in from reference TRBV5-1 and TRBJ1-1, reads KAGVTQTPRYLIKTRGQQVTLSCSPISGHRSVSWYQQTPGQGLQFLFEYFSETQRNKGNFPGRFSGRQFSNSRSEMNVSTLELGDSALYLCASNPDLNTEAFFGQGTRLTVV.

This CDR3 is CASSQPGQGASYEQYF. CDR3 coding DNA: TGTGCCAGCAGCCAACCAGGGCAGGGGGCCTCCTACGAGCAGTACTTC. The V gene is TRBV7-9, the J gene TRBJ2-7, with 8 bases lining up with TRBD1. This CDR3 contains 16 residues. Germline CDR1 and CDR2: SEHNR and FQNEAQ (reference sequence). J lost 0 bases, V lost 5 bases, and 9 bases had no gene match.

The CDR3 here is CASCQENVYEQYF. CDR3 nucleotides: TGTGCCAGCTGCCAGGAGAACGTCTACGAGCAGTACTTC. V is TRBV7-9 and J is TRBJ2-7; D gene uncertain. The ends were cut back, 8 bases at V and 3 bases at J, with 14 bases in the middle. The germline V gene encodes CDR1 SEHNR and CDR2 FQNEAQ (reference sequence). This CDR3 is 13 amino acids long.

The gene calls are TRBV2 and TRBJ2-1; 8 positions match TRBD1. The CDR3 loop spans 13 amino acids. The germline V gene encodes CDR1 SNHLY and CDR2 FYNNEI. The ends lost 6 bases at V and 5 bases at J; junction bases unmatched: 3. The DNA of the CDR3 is TGTGCCAGCAGCGTGGACAGGGACAATGAGCAGTTCTTC. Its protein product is CASSVDRDNEQFF.

Here the CDR3 reads CAISETPAGQNYGYTF. The CDR3 region has the DNA TGTGCCATCAGTGAGACGCCGGCAGGACAAAACTATGGCTACACCTTC. V gene TRBV10-3 combines with J gene TRBJ1-2; perhaps TRBD1 as D (5 bases). The germline V gene encodes CDR1 ENHRY and CDR2 SYGVKD. The CDR3 is 16 residues long. V lost 2 bases to trimming and J lost 2 bases, with 15 bases between them.

The CDR3 loop is CASSLIGGQGAYEQYF. DNA for the CDR3: TGTGCCAGCAGCTTAATAGGGGGACAGGGGGCCTACGAGCAGTACTTC. V usage is TRBV5-6 and J usage is TRBJ2-7; 11 bases match TRBD1. CDR3 length: 16 residues. Unmatched junction bases numbered 6, after V lost 2 bases and J lost 2 bases. Germline V lookup: CDR1 SGHDT, CDR2 YYEEEE.

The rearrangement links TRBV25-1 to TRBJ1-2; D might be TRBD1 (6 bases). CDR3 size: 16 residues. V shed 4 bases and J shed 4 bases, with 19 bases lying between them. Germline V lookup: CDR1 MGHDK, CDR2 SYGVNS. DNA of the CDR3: TGTGCCAGCAGTGGGCGGAGGACAGCCCAAGGCTATGGCTACACCTTC. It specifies CASSGRRTAQGYGYTF.

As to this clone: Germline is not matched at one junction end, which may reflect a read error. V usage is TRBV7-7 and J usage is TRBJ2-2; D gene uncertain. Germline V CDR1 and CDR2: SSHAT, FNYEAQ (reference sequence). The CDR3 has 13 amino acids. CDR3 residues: CASSPSYGGELFF. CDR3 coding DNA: TGTGCTAGCAGCCCCAGCTATGGCGGGGAGCTGTTTTTT.

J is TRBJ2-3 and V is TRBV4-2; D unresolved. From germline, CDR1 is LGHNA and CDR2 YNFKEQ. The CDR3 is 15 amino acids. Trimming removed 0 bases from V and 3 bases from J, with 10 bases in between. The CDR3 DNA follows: TGTGCCAGCAGCCAAGAAGACCAACATACAGATACGCAGTATTTT. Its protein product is CASSQEDQHTDTQYF.